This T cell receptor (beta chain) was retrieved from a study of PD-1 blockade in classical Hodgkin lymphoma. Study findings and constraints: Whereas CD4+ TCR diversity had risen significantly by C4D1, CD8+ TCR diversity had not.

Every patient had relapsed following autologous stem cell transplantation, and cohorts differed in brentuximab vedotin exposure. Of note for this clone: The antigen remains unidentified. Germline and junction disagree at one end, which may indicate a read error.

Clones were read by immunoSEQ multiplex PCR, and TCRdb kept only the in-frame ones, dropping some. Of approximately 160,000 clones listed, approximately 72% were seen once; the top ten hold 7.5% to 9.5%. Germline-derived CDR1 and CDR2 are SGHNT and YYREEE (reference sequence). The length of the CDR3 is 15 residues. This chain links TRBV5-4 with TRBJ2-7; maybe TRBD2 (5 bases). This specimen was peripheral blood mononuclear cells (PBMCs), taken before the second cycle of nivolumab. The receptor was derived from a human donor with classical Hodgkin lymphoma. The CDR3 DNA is TGCGCCAGCAGCCAAGATTGGAGGTACTCCTACGAGCAGTACTTC. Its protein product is CASSQDWRYSYEQYF.